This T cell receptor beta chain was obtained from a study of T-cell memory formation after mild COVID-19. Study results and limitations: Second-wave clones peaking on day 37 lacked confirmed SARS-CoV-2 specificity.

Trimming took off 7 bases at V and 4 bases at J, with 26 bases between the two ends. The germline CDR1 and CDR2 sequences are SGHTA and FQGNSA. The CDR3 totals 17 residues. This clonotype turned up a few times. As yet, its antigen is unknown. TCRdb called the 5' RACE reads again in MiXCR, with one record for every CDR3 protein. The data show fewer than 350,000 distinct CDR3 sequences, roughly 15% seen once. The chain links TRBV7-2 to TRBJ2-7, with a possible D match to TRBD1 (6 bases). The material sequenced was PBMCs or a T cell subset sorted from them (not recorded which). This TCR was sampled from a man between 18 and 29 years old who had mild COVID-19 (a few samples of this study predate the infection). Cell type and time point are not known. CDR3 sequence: CASTSERPDSLGYEQYF. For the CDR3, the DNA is TGTGCCAGCACCAGTGAACGCCCGGACAGCCTCGGGTACGAGCAGTACTTC.